These 28 T cell receptor beta chains originate from one sample sequenced in a study of CD8 T cells in Susac syndrome. Reverse transcription of 0.5 to 1 ug RNA was performed with random hexamers. TCRdb reprocessed the immunoSEQ multiplex PCR reads with MiXCR, giving one entry per CDR3 protein. The repertoire holds fewer than 80,000 distinct CDR3 sequences, with approximately 96% as singletons. Sequenced sample: CD8+ T cells from PBMCs. The receptors shown here come from a human donor with multiple sclerosis.

The table lists this clonotype with a few counts. Here the CDR3 reads CASSLGQGASYEQYF. The CDR3, as DNA: TGTGCCAGCAGCTTAGGACAGGGGGCATCCTACGAGCAGTACTTC. The V gene is TRBV5-6, the J gene TRBJ2-7; TRBD1 matches at 11 bases. With 2 bases clipped from V and 1 base from J, the junction kept 2 bases outside the gene matches. Germline V gives CDR1 SGHDT, CDR2 YYEEEE. The CDR3 consists of 15 residues.

The chain couples TRBV29-1 to TRBJ2-7; 7 bases fit TRBD1. The CDR3 has 17 residues. CDR1 is SQVTM and CDR2 is ANQGSEA in the germline V gene. J gave up 2 bases and V 0 bases, and 13 bases lay outside the gene matches. The CDR3 region is CSVEDPTGASPTYEQYF. The CDR3 nucleotides are TGCAGCGTTGAAGATCCCACAGGGGCCTCACCCACCTACGAGCAGTACTTC.

In this sample, this clonotype turned up once. The V call is TRBV18, the J call TRBJ2-6, with 9 bases lining up with TRBD1. Trimming cost V 4 bases and J 0 bases; bases outside gene matches: 4. The CDR3 covers 17 residues. In germline, CDR1 is KGHSH, CDR2 LQKENI. The CDR3: CASSRGQGISGANVLTF. The CDR3 DNA follows: TGTGCCAGCTCACGCGGACAGGGGATCTCTGGGGCCAACGTCCTGACTTTC.

J is TRBJ2-7 and V is TRBV5-6, with TRBD2 matching over 8 bases. The germline V gene has CDR1 SGHDT and CDR2 YYEEEE. This CDR3 contains 13 residues. Germline trimming cut 1 base from V and 7 bases from J; bases unmatched to any gene: 4. The CDR3 bases are TGTGCCAGCAGCTTGCTAGCGGGCGGAGAGCAGTACTTC. Translated, it gives CASSLLAGGEQYF.

This chain links TRBV19 with TRBJ2-2; D possibly corresponds to TRBD1 (6 bases). Germline V gene sequence: CDR1 LNHDA, CDR2 SQIVND (reference sequence). This CDR3 region has 13 residues. Trimming pared 5 bases from V and 6 bases from J, leaving 10 bases between. CDR3 residues: CASSRQEAGELFF. The DNA for the CDR3 is TGTGCCAGTAGTCGACAGGAAGCCGGGGAGCTGTTTTTT.

This clonotype showed up just a few times. This chain joins TRBV4-1 and TRBJ2-3; possibly TRBD2 for D (5 bases). Germline CDR1 is MGHRA and CDR2 is YSYEKL. V was shortened by 2 bases and J by 2 bases, with 14 bases between the two germline ends. The CDR3 runs to 16 residues. The CDR3 loop is CASSQSFRGATDTQYF. DNA of the CDR3: TGCGCCAGCAGCCAATCTTTCCGGGGTGCCACAGATACGCAGTATTTT.

This chain connects TRBV5-8 to TRBJ2-1, with D uncertain. Germline lookup yields CDR1 SGHTS and CDR2 YDEGEE. The CDR3 runs 14 residues. V lost 1 base and J 8 bases, leaving 13 bases between the germline ends. The CDR3 sequence is CASSLLGPSDEQFF. The CDR3 coding sequence is TGTGCCAGCAGCTTGCTAGGACCCAGCGATGAGCAGTTCTTC.

The chain is built from TRBV28 and TRBJ2-7, with D tentatively TRBD2 (6 bases). Germline V gene sequence: CDR1 MDHEN, CDR2 SYDVKM. This CDR3 is 15 amino acids long. The V and J ends lost 2 bases and 0 bases respectively, with 11 bases between them. Here the CDR3 DNA reads TGTGCCAGCAGTTTACCTAGCGAGTACTCCTACGAGCAGTACTTC. Translating it yields CASSLPSEYSYEQYF.

This chain uses TRBV29-1 with TRBJ1-2; weak D call: TRBD1 (5 bases). Germline values: CDR1 SQVTM, CDR2 ANQGSEA. Trimming cost V 7 bases and J 3 bases, with 9 bases left between them. The CDR3 sequence is 11 residues long. The CDR3 loop reads CSGTTDYGYTF. CDR3 in DNA: TGCAGCGGTACGACAGACTATGGCTACACCTTC.

CDR3 sequence reads: CATGAWEQFF. The CDR3 DNA is TGTGCCACAGGGGCGTGGGAGCAGTTCTTC. The chain links TRBV6-5 to TRBJ2-1; a possible D gene is TRBD1 (6 bases). CDR3 size: 10 residues. CDR1 and CDR2 from the germline V gene are MNHEY and SVGAGI. The germline V and J ends were trimmed by 10 bases and 10 bases, with 11 bases remaining between them.

The V call is TRBV7-2, the J call TRBJ2-3; TRBD2 matches at 11 bases. The CDR3 consists of 18 residues. The V gene's germline CDR1 is SGHTA and CDR2 FQGNSA. Trimming took 1 base from V and 6 from J; bases not matched to a gene: 12. Here the CDR3 reads CASSLELTSGEAWDTQYF. The CDR3 DNA follows: TGTGCCAGCAGCTTAGAATTGACTAGCGGGGAAGCCTGGGATACGCAGTATTTT.

The J gene is TRBJ2-3, the V gene TRBV24-1; 7 bases match TRBD2. The junction had 12 bases not matched to a gene; V was cut back by 4 bases and J by 3 bases. The V gene's germline CDR1 is KGHDR and CDR2 SFDVKD. The CDR3 runs 17 residues. CDR3 residues: CATSDPPWAGDTDTQYF. In DNA form, the CDR3 reads TGTGCCACCAGTGACCCTCCTTGGGCGGGAGATACAGATACGCAGTATTTT.

The chain combines TRBV29-1 with TRBJ2-2; TRBD1 is a possible D gene (5 bases). V was shortened by 7 bases and J by 0 bases, with 15 bases between the two germline ends. CDR1 SQVTM and CDR2 ANQGSEA come from the germline V gene. The CDR3 contains 15 residues. CDR3 coding DNA: TGCAGCGCAGCCCCGACAGCGACGAACACCGGGGAGCTGTTTTTT. Its translation: CSAAPTATNTGELFF.

The V gene is TRBV9, the J gene TRBJ2-3, with no clear D. Germline V gene lookup returns CDR1 SGDLS and CDR2 YYNGEE. The CDR3 extends over 12 amino acids. Trimming shortened V by 0 bases and J by 5 bases, and 4 bases separated the two germline ends. In nucleotides, the CDR3 is TGTGCCAGCAGCGTAGGGGTAGATACGCAGTATTTT. Its translation is CASSVGVDTQYF.

The chain combines TRBV9 with TRBJ2-2; 7 bases align to TRBD1. Germline V CDR1 and CDR2: SGDLS, YYNGEE. The CDR3 sequence is 13 residues long. The V gene end was trimmed by 4 bases and the J gene end by 7 bases; junction bases not matched to a gene: 4. CDR3 DNA: TGTGCCAGCAGCAGGGGGCTAGGCGGGGAGCTGTTTTTT. Its protein is CASSRGLGGELFF.

The chain has TRBV6-1 and TRBJ2-3; 12 nucleotides line up with TRBD2. The CDR3 totals 17 residues. Germline values: CDR1 MNHNS, CDR2 SASEGT. With V trimmed by 1 base and J by 4 bases, 6 bases remained unmatched. As DNA, the CDR3 is TGTGCCAGCAGTGAAGTCGCTAGCGGGGGGGCTGCAGATACGCAGTATTTT. This sequence encodes CASSEVASGGAADTQYF.

The chain couples TRBV7-9 to TRBJ2-7; 8 bases are a match to TRBD1. The CDR3 has 16 residues. Germline CDR1 is SEHNR and CDR2 is FQNEAQ (reference sequence). The trim removed 3 bases at V and 3 bases at J, leaving 10 bases unmatched. CDR3 DNA: TGTGCCAGCAGCTTGCCGGGACAGGACTTGTTCTACGAGCAGTACTTC. This codes for CASSLPGQDLFYEQYF.

The chain carries TRBV12-3 or TRBV12-4 and TRBJ2-1; 10 positions match TRBD2. The length of the CDR3 is 14 residues. Trimming removed 6 bases from V and 6 bases from J; junction bases left unmatched: 5. In DNA form, the CDR3 reads TGTGCCAGCAGGATAGCGGGGGGCCCCAATGAGCAGTTCTTC. Translation: CASRIAGGPNEQFF.

The V and J genes are TRBV28 and TRBJ2-2; 8 bases are shared with TRBD2. The J segment lost 5 bases and the V segment lost 6 bases, leaving 5 bases of the junction unmatched. The CDR3 has 14 amino acids. Germline V gives CDR1 MDHEN, CDR2 SYDVKM. CDR3 coding DNA: TGTGCCAGCAGCCTAAGCGGGAGTACCGGGGAGCTGTTTTTT. Residues: CASSLSGSTGELFF.

V and J are TRBV10-2 and TRBJ1-1; D is uncertain. CDR3 length: 14 amino acids. V shed 3 bases and J shed 4 bases, with 12 bases lying between them. Germline V gene data show CDR1 as WSHSY and CDR2 as SAAADI. The CDR3 nucleotides read TGCGCCAGCAGTGAAGTGCTGGGTGGCACTGAAGCTTTCTTT. Protein product: CASSEVLGGTEAFF.

This clonotype has only a few counts. The V and J genes are TRBV12-3 or TRBV12-4 and TRBJ1-1; D unresolved. V gave up 1 base and J gave up 5 bases, with 8 bases separating them. CDR3 size: 13 residues. The CDR3 DNA sequence: TGTGCCAGCAGTTTAGGTCGGAGGACTGAAGCTTTCTTT. This codes for CASSLGRRTEAFF.

The genes are TRBV24-1 and TRBJ2-2; 7 nucleotides match TRBD1. Germline V gene data show CDR1 as KGHDR and CDR2 as SFDVKD. The CDR3 consists of 18 residues. Trimming cost V 0 bases and J 3 bases; bases outside gene matches: 9. CDR3 nucleotide sequence: TGTGCCACCAGTGATTTGAATCAGGGGGACCACTACACCGGGGAGCTGTTTTTT. Translated, it gives CATSDLNQGDHYTGELFF.

The chain combines TRBV27 with TRBJ2-6; D is unresolved. Trimming stripped 3 bases from V and 3 bases from J, with 3 bases between. This CDR3 comprises 13 residues. Germline V gene sequence: CDR1 MNHEY, CDR2 SMNVEV (reference sequence). For the CDR3, the DNA is TGTGCCAGCAGTTTTGGTGGGGCCAACGTCCTGACTTTC. Encoded protein: CASSFGGANVLTF.

This chain links TRBV20-1 with TRBJ2-1; D is possibly TRBD1 (5 bases). V was pared by 4 bases and J by 4 bases, with 26 bases between. This CDR3 spans 18 amino acids. Germline CDR1 and CDR2: DFQATT and SNEGSKA (reference sequence). In DNA form, the CDR3 reads TGCAGTGCTACCGCTATTGCAGGGTTGGTGAGCCCGTACAATGAGCAGTTCTTC. Translated, it gives CSATAIAGLVSPYNEQFF.

CDR3 in amino acids: CASSHESGGPTDTQYF. The DNA for the CDR3 is TGCGCCAGCAGCCATGAGAGCGGGGGCCCCACAGATACGCAGTATTTT. The gene calls are TRBV4-3 and TRBJ2-3; 8 bases fit TRBD2. V was clipped by 3 bases and J by 2 bases; unmatched bases: 7. The length of the CDR3 is 16 residues. Germline V lookup: CDR1 LGHNA, CDR2 YSLEER.

The rearrangement links TRBV29-1 to TRBJ1-2; 7 bases line up with TRBD1. J lost 6 bases, V lost 7 bases, and 14 bases had no gene match. CDR1 and CDR2 from the germline V gene are SQVTM and ANQGSEA. This CDR3 comprises 14 residues. CDR3 sequence reads: CSGGQTGQHDGYTF. In DNA, the CDR3 is TGCAGCGGAGGCCAAACGGGACAGCATGATGGCTACACCTTC.

V usage is TRBV3-1 and J usage is TRBJ1-2; 7 bases line up with TRBD1. This CDR3 comprises 16 residues. The trim removed 1 base at V and 6 bases at J, leaving 11 bases unmatched. The germline gives CDR1 LGHDT, CDR2 YNNKEL (reference sequence). Here the CDR3 reads CASSQALQTGFDGYTF. The DNA for the CDR3 is TGTGCCAGCAGCCAAGCCCTACAGACAGGGTTTGATGGCTACACCTTC.

The rearrangement uses TRBV24-1 and TRBJ2-4; D is perhaps TRBD2 (5 bases). V gave up 4 bases and J gave up 8 bases, with 14 bases separating them. CDR3 size: 14 residues. The germline CDR1 and CDR2 sequences are KGHDR and SFDVKD. CDR3 amino acids: CATSDPRGFDIQYF. The CDR3 nucleotides read TGTGCCACCAGTGACCCCCGGGGTTTCGACATTCAGTACTTC.